The 3 T cell receptor beta chains given below trace back to one sample, sequenced in a study of radiotherapy plus CTLA-4 blockade in lung cancer. This table comes from immunoSEQ multiplex PCR, and its TCRdb copy is limited to in-frame clones, with some not included. The sample contains more than 90,000 clones, 78% of which appear only once. The source material was peripheral blood, sampled from a patient treated with radiotherapy plus ipilimumab. Every receptor here comes from a human donor with non-small cell lung cancer who had a partial response to radiotherapy plus ipilimumab.

The gene calls are TRBV21-1 and TRBJ1-2. TRBV21-1 is flagged as a pseudogene. This CDR3 is 15 amino acids long. CDR3 sequence (DNA): TGTGCCAGCAGCAAATCTACAGCCCGGGGCTATGGCTACACCTTC. As protein: CASSKSTARGYGYTF.

This clone was recorded once. The V call is TRBV6-1, the J call TRBJ1-4; TRBD1 might be the D (5 bases). Trimming stripped 7 bases from V and 4 bases from J, with 10 bases between. CDR3 length: 13 residues. Germline CDR1 MNHNS, CDR2 SASEGT. The CDR3 DNA reads as TGTGCCAGCAATCTACAGGTTAATGAAAAACTGTTTTTT. Translating it yields CASNLQVNEKLFF.

This chain connects TRBV7-9 to TRBJ2-2; 7 bases are a match to TRBD2. After removal of 5 bases from V and 0 bases from J, the junction contained 6 bases not matched to a gene. This CDR3 is 16 amino acids long. Germline V lookup: CDR1 SEHNR, CDR2 FQNEAQ (reference sequence). In DNA form, the CDR3 reads TGTGCCAGCAGCCCGCGGGGGACCTCGAACACCGGGGAGCTGTTTTTT. As protein: CASSPRGTSNTGELFF.